This T cell receptor beta chain is from a study of CD8+CD57+ T cells in acquired aplastic anemia. Study context: Quantities of DNA derived from sorted CD4+ and CD8+ cells averaged around 3.2 ug. Study-wide results and limits: The study identified 25 to 30 CD8+ CDR3 sequences shared by patients and controls. A significant difference in CD8+ Simpson's diversity between patients and controls was not found.

V lost 2 bases, J lost 5 bases, and 4 bases lay in between. Germline CDR1 reads SGHTA; CDR2 reads FQGNSA. The CDR3 runs to 12 residues. Genomic DNA constituted the template upon which TCR beta VDJ and CDR3 profiling was performed. Each CDR3 protein gets one entry after TCRdb re-called the reads with MiXCR. Here the sample spans about 160,000 distinct CDR3 sequences, 35% to 55% being singletons. Note on this clonotype: Antigen: not known.

Sequencing was carried out using sorted CD4+, CD8+, or CD8+CD57+ T cells (not recorded which) from PBMCs. This TCR came from a human donor in good health. The chain carries TRBV7-2 and TRBJ2-4; no clear D. CDR3 sequence (DNA): TGTGCCAGCAGCTTATCGCAAAACATTCAGTACTTC. This codes for CASSLSQNIQYF.